This paragraph covers one T cell receptor (beta chain) sequence. What it binds is not known. This sample was included in a study of human T cells and chemical hapten exposure. Study-wide context: TCR yields per sample varied, mainly owing to small pooled library volume differences. The study, taken as a whole, reports: With DPC sensitization, TCRs exceeding 1 in 1000 frequency showed no change.

Within the library, unique molecular identifiers were attached to each individual cDNA molecule. As originally analysed: Between about 23,224 and 700,000 TCRs appeared in each sample, and the median stood at approximately 100,000. Each CDR3 protein gets one entry after TCRdb re-called the reads with MiXCR. TCRdb's processing, not the authors', yielded these V and J calls. The repertoire holds about 120,000 distinct CDR3 sequences, with approximately 9.3% as singletons. This CDR3 contains 15 residues. V shed 0 bases, J shed 5 bases, and the junction held 7 bases outside the gene matches. Germline CDR1 and CDR2: LNHDA and SQIVND (reference sequence). Whole blood, unfractionated, served as the material for total RNA extraction.

The sequencing sample was made of whole blood. V usage is TRBV19 and J usage is TRBJ2-7; TRBD1 matches at 7 bases. The clonotype comes from a human donor in good health. Some clones in this sample may be carry-over from other donors' samples. This CDR3 is CASSIERQGRDEQYF. Written as DNA, the CDR3 is TGTGCCAGTAGTATAGAGCGACAGGGCAGGGACGAGCAGTACTTC.